The source of this T cell receptor beta chain is a study of blood T cell repertoires in COVID-19. On the study more broadly: Samples of COVID-19 (acute and convalescent) were obtained from the United States, Italy and Spain. T cells, B-cell-depleted T cells, or PBMCs provided the cDNA or gDNA that served as material.

The CDR3 has 16 amino acids. Trimming removed 4 bases from V and 4 bases from J, with 14 bases in between. CDR1 MNHNS and CDR2 SASEGT come from the germline V gene. Source study methods: Scientists estimated how many nucleated cells there were by amplifying reference gene primers. Sequencing was performed with immunoSEQ multiplex PCR; in TCRdb, only in-frame clones are kept and a portion is missing. V and J calls and clone size follow that table, whereas D and trimming were derived from the DNA. The sample yields roughly 71,000 clones, roughly 88% seen once. This clone was detected only once. Source material: peripheral blood. The source of this sequence is a man between 45 and 60 years old with acute or convalescent COVID-19. The V gene is TRBV6-1, the J gene TRBJ2-6; tentative D call: TRBD1 (6 bases). The CDR3 here is CASSVTGMSGANVLTF. The CDR3 region has the DNA TGTGCCAGCAGTGTCACAGGGATGTCGGGGGCCAACGTCCTGACTTTC.